The next 12 T cell receptor beta chains were all read from a single sample in a study of T cells in Graves' hyperthyroidism and ophthalmopathy. Authors of the study amplified TCR beta CDR3 regions from RNA transcripts. Researchers ran a first-round RT-PCR on the TCR CDR3 using the HTBI primer set. TCRdb re-called the multiplex PCR reads through MiXCR, storing one row per CDR3 protein. The sample has around 500,000 distinct CDR3 sequences; 14% are singletons. The sequenced sample consisted of blood. The origin of the receptors is a woman in her 40s with Graves' hyperthyroidism.

This clonotype was counted ten times or more. The chain employs TRBV3-1 and TRBJ1-2; D may be TRBD1 (5 bases). The CDR3 loop spans 14 amino acids. Germline values: CDR1 LGHDT, CDR2 YNNKEL (reference sequence). The V gene lost 1 base and the J gene lost 8 bases, with 14 bases spanning the gap. The CDR3 nucleotides read TGTGCCAGCAGCCAAGTGGCGAAGGGACCAGGCTACACCTTC. Its translation: CASSQVAKGPGYTF.

This clonotype was counted a few times. The chain links TRBV20-1 to TRBJ2-1; TRBD2 agrees at 14 bases. After removal of 5 bases from V and 7 bases from J, the junction contained 19 bases not matched to a gene. The germline CDR1 and CDR2 sequences are DFQATT and SNEGSKA (reference sequence). The CDR3 is 19 residues long. CDR3 sequence reads: CSAPTLYRTSGRRGNEQFF. For the CDR3, the DNA is TGCAGTGCTCCCACCCTATACCGGACTAGCGGGAGGAGGGGTAATGAGCAGTTCTTC.

V is TRBV24-1 and J is TRBJ2-2; TRBD1 aligns across 9 bases. After removal of 7 bases from V and 3 bases from J, the junction contained 5 bases not matched to a gene. The CDR3 is 15 residues long. In germline, CDR1 is KGHDR, CDR2 SFDVKD. CDR3 protein: CATSRQGVDTGELFF. CDR3 sequence (DNA): TGTGCCACCAGCCGACAGGGGGTTGACACCGGGGAGCTGTTTTTT.

This clonotype came up many times. J is TRBJ1-1 and V is TRBV15; D ambiguous. Trimming removed 0 bases at V and 0 bases at J, with 8 bases between. The CDR3 is 15 residues long. CDR1 and CDR2 from the germline V gene are LNHNV and YYDKDF (reference sequence). CDR3 in amino acids: CATSRELGLNTEAFF. The CDR3 DNA follows: TGTGCCACCAGCAGAGAGCTAGGACTGAACACTGAAGCTTTCTTT.

This clonotype was seen at least ten times. The chain is built from TRBV20-1 and TRBJ2-3; 9 bases are a match to TRBD2. From germline, CDR1 is DFQATT and CDR2 SNEGSKA (reference sequence). The ends lost 5 bases at V and 6 bases at J; junction bases unmatched: 12. CDR3 length: 15 amino acids. DNA for the CDR3: TGCAGTGCTCGACAGGCTAGCGGGATGTCGGATACGCAGTATTTT. Protein sequence: CSARQASGMSDTQYF.

J is TRBJ2-2 and V is TRBV4-1; 10 bases are a match to TRBD2. V trimming: 1 base; J trimming: 1 base; junction bases outside the gene matches: 15. CDR1 is MGHRA, CDR2 YSYEKL, per germline. The CDR3 consists of 21 residues. The CDR3 sequence is CASSQAPYSDGLAENTGELFF. The CDR3 region has the DNA TGCGCCAGCAGCCAAGCCCCTTATTCCGATGGACTAGCGGAGAACACCGGGGAGCTGTTTTTT.

The chain links TRBV15 to TRBJ1-6, with D unclear. The CDR3 length is 14 residues. V was pared by 0 bases and J by 5 bases, with 5 bases between. Germline V gene sequence: CDR1 LNHNV, CDR2 YYDKDF (reference sequence). The CDR3 nucleotides read TGTGCCACCAGCAGAGATCCTAATAATTCACCCCTCCACTTT. Translated, it gives CATSRDPNNSPLHF. Variable domain in full (rest from reference TRBV15 and TRBJ1-6): DAMVIQNPRYQVTQFGKPVTLSCSQTLNHNVMYWYQQKSSQAPKLLFHYYDKDFNNEADTPDNFQSRRPNTSFCFLDIRSPGLGDTAMYLCATSRDPNNSPLHFGNGTRLTVT.

Ten or more counts support this clonotype. The chain carries TRBV7-9 and TRBJ1-1; no firm D call. Per the germline V gene, CDR1 is SEHNR and CDR2 is FQNEAQ (reference sequence). V gave up 3 bases and J gave up 1 base, with 18 bases separating them. The CDR3 runs 17 residues. The CDR3 DNA follows: TGTGCCAGCAGCTTGACGCCGGTGACCTCAGGGAACACTGAAGCTTTCTTT. Residues: CASSLTPVTSGNTEAFF.

A note on this clonotype: A read error may be the cause here, since a much bigger clone is one base away. The genes are TRBV5-1 and TRBJ2-3; 13 bases fit TRBD2. The germline V gene encodes CDR1 SGHRS and CDR2 YFSETQ. The trim removed 7 bases at V and 6 bases at J, leaving 8 bases unmatched. CDR3 length: 15 residues. The CDR3 protein is CASGWTSGRSDTQYF. In DNA form, the CDR3 reads TGCGCCAGCGGCTGGACTAGCGGGAGAAGTGATACGCAGTATTTT. Looking up the rest from reference TRBV5-1 and TRBJ2-3 gives the full variable domain: KAGVTQTPRYLIKTRGQQVTLSCSPISGHRSVSWYQQTPGQGLQFLFEYFSETQRNKGNFPGRFSGRQFSNSRSEMNVSTLELGDSALYLCASGWTSGRSDTQYFGPGTRLTVL.

This clonotype was seen repeatedly, ten times or more. This chain links TRBV30 with TRBJ2-7; 7 nucleotides match TRBD1. The germline CDR1 and CDR2 sequences are GTSNPN and SVGIG (reference sequence). The CDR3 is 14 amino acids. The trim removed 2 bases at V and 3 bases at J, leaving 7 bases unmatched. DNA of the CDR3: TGTGCCTGGAGTCAGGGGGATAGGCGCTACGAGCAGTACTTC. Residues: CAWSQGDRRYEQYF.

This clonotype has a count of ten or more. The chain recombines TRBV2 with TRBJ2-1, with 13 bases aligning to TRBD2. The CDR3 has 16 residues. The V gene end was trimmed by 6 bases and the J gene end by 9 bases; junction bases not matched to a gene: 11. The germline CDR1 and CDR2 sequences are SNHLY and FYNNEI. The CDR3 sequence: CASSQRGLAGAFEQFF. CDR3 DNA: TGTGCCAGCAGCCAAAGAGGACTAGCGGGAGCGTTTGAGCAGTTCTTC.

The chain uses TRBV15 and TRBJ1-2; D is ambiguous. Germline CDR1 is LNHNV and CDR2 is YYDKDF (reference sequence). CDR3 length: 16 residues. Trimming took 0 bases from V and 0 from J, leaving 11 bases between them. As DNA, the CDR3 is TGTGCCACCAGCAGAGATCGAGTAGCCTCTAACTATGGCTACACCTTC. Translation: CATSRDRVASNYGYTF.